This TCR beta chain appears in the sequencing data of a study of CD8 T cell repertoires and HIV-1 epitope variants. Study-level points and caveats: The assay identified only TCR beta chains of antigen-proliferating T cells.

With respect to this clone: Its antigen is unknown.

Germline lookup yields CDR1 MDHEN and CDR2 SYDVKM. The V end was cut by 7 bases, the J end by 0 bases, with 9 bases between. This CDR3 comprises 14 residues. Clones were read by immunoSEQ multiplex PCR, and TCRdb kept only the in-frame ones, dropping some. The table shows some 2,200 clones, with 69% occurring only once. This sequence was found in a male donor with HIV. The sample was cultured CD8+ T cells derived from PBMCs. The chain couples TRBV28 to TRBJ1-4; D remains unclear. The CDR3 sequence: CASTDGATNEKLFF. Written as DNA, the CDR3 is TGTGCCAGCACGGACGGAGCAACTAATGAAAAACTGTTTTTT.